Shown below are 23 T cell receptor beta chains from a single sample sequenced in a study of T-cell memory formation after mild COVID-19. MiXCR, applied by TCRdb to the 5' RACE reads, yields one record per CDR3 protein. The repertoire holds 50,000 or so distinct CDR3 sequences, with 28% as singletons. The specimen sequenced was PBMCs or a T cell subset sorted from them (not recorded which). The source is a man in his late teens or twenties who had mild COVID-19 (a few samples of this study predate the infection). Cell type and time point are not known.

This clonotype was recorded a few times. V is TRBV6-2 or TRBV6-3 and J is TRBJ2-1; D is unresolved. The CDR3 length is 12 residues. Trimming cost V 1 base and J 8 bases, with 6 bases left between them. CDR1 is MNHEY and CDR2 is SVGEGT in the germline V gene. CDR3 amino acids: CASSYYEDEQFF. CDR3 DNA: TGTGCCAGCAGTTACTACGAGGATGAGCAGTTCTTC.

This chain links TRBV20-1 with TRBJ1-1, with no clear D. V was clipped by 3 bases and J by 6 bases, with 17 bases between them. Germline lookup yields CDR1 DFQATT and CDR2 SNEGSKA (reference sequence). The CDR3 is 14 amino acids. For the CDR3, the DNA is TGCAGTGCTAGGGCACAGATTTCGAAATCTGAAGCTTTCTTT. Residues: CSARAQISKSEAFF.

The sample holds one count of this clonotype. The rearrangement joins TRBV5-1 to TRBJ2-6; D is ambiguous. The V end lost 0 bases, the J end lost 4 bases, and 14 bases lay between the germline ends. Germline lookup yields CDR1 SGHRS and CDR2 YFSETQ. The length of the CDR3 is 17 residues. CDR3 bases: TGCGCCAGCAGCTTGGGGAAGGGTTCCTACGGGGCCAACGTCCTGACTTTC. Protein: CASSLGKGSYGANVLTF.

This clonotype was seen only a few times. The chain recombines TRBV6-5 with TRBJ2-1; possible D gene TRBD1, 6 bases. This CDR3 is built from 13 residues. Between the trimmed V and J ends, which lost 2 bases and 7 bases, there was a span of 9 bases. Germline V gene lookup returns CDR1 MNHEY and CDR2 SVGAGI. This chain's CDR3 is CASSYGGRNEQFF. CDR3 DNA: TGTGCCAGCAGTTACGGGGGCAGGAATGAGCAGTTCTTC.

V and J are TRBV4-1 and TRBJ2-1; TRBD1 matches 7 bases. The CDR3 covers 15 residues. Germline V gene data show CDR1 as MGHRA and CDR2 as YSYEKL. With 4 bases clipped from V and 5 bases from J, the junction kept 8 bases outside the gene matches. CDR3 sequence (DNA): TGCGCCAGCAGCCTTCTCCGGGACAGAAACAATGAGCAGTTCTTC. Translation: CASSLLRDRNNEQFF.

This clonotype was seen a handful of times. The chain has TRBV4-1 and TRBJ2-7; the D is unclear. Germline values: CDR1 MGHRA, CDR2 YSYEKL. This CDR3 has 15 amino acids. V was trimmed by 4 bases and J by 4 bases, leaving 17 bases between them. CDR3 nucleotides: TGCGCCAGCAGCCCCCACCGGGCCGCCGTATACGAGCAGTACTTC. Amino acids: CASSPHRAAVYEQYF.

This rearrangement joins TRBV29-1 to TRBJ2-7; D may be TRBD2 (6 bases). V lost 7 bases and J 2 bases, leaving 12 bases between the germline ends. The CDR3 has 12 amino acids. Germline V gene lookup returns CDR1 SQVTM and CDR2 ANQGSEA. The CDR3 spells CSAGTWAYEQYF. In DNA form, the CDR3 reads TGCAGCGCCGGGACTTGGGCCTACGAGCAGTACTTC.

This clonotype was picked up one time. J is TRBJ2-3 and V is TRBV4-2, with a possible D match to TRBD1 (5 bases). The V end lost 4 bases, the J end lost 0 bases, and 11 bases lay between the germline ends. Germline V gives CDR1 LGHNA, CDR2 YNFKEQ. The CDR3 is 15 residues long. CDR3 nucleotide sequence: TGTGCCAGCAGCCTCTCGTCAGGGAGCACAGATACGCAGTATTTT. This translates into CASSLSSGSTDTQYF.

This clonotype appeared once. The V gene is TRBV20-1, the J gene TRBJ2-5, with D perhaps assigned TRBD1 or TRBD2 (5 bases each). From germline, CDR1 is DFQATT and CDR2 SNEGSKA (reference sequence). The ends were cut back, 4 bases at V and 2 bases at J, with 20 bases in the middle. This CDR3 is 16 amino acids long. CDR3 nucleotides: TGCAGTGCTACGTCCCCCCAGGGAGATCCTCAAGAGACCCAGTACTTC. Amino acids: CSATSPQGDPQETQYF.

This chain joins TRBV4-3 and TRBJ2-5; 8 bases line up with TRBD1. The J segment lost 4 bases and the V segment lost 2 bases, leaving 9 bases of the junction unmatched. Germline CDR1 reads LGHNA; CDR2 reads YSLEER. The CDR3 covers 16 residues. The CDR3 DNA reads TGCGCCAGCAGCCAATATCGACAGGGGCTAGGAGAGACCCAGTACTTC. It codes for CASSQYRQGLGETQYF.

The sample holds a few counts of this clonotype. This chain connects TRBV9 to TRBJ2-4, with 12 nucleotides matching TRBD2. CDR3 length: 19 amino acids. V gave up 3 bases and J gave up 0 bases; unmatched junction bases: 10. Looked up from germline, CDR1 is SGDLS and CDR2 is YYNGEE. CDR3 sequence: CASSDPRTSGILAKNIQYF. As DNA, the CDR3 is TGTGCCAGCAGCGACCCCAGGACTAGCGGGATCTTAGCCAAAAACATTCAGTACTTC. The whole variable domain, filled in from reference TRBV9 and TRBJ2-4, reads DSGVTQTPKHLITATGQRVTLRCSPRSGDLSVYWYQQSLDQGLQFLIQYYNGEERAKGNILERFSAQQFPDLHSELNLSSLELGDSALYFCASSDPRTSGILAKNIQYFGAGTRLSVL.

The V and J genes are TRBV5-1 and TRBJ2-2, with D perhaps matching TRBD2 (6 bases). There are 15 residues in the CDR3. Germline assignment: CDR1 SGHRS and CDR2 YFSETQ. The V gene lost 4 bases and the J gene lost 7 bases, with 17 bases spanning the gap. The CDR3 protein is CASSRGLRDLGELFF. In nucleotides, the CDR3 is TGCGCCAGCAGCCGGGGACTTCGTGATCTCGGGGAGCTGTTTTTT. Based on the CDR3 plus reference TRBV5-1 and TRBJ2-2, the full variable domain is KAGVTQTPRYLIKTRGQQVTLSCSPISGHRSVSWYQQTPGQGLQFLFEYFSETQRNKGNFPGRFSGRQFSNSRSEMNVSTLELGDSALYLCASSRGLRDLGELFFGEGSRLTVL.

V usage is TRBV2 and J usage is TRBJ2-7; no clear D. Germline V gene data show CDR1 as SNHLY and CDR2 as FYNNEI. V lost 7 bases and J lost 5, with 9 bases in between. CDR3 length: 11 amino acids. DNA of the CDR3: TGTGCCAGCACTGACGATGACGAGCAGTACTTC. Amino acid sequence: CASTDDDEQYF.

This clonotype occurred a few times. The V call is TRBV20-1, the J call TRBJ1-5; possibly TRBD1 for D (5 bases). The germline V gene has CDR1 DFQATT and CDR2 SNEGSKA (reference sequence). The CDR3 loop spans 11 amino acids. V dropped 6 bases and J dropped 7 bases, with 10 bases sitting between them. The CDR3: CSAMDTQPQHF. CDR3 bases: TGCAGTGCGATGGACACACAGCCCCAGCATTTT.

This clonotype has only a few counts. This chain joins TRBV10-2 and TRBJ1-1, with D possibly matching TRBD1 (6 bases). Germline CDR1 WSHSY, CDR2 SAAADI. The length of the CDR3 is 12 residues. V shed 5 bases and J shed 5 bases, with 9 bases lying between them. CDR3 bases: TGCGCCAGCAGTAATGGACAGACTGAAGCTTTCTTT. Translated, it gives CASSNGQTEAFF.

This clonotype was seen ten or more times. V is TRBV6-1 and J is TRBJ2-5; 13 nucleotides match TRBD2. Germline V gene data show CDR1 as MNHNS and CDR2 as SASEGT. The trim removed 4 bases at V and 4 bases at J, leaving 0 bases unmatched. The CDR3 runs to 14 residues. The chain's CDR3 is CASSGLAGGETQYF. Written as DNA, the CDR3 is TGTGCCAGCAGTGGACTAGCGGGGGGAGAGACCCAGTACTTC.

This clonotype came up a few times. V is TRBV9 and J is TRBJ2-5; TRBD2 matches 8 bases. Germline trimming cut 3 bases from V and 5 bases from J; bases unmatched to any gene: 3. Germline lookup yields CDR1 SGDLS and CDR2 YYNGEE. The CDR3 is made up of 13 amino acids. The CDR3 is CASSGTSRETQYF. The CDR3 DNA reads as TGTGCCAGCAGCGGGACTAGCCGGGAGACCCAGTACTTC.

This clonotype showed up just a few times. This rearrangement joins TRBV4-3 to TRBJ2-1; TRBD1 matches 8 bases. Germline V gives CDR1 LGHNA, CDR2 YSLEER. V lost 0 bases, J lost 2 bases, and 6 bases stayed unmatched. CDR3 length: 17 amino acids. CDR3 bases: TGCGCCAGCAGCCAAGATCAGGGGGACAGGCCCTACAATGAGCAGTTCTTC. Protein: CASSQDQGDRPYNEQFF.

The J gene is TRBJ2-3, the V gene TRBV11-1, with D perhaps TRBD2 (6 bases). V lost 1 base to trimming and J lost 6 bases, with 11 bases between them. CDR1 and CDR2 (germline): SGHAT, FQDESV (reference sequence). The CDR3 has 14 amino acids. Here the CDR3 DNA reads TGTGCCAGCAGCTTAGTTCGGGAGTCTGATACGCAGTATTTT. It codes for CASSLVRESDTQYF.

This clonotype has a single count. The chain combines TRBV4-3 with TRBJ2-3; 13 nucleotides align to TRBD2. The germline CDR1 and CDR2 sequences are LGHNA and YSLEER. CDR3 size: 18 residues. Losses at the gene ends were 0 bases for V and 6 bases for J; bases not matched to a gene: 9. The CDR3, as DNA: TGCGCCAGCAGCCAAGATCTTTGGGGACTAGCGGGGTCGGATACGCAGTATTTT. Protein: CASSQDLWGLAGSDTQYF.

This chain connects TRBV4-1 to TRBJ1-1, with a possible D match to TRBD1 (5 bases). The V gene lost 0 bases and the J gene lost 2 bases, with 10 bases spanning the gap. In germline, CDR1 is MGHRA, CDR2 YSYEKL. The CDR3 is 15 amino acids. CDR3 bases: TGCGCCAGCAGCCAAGATTTGGGGCTCAACACTGAAGCTTTCTTT. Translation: CASSQDLGLNTEAFF.

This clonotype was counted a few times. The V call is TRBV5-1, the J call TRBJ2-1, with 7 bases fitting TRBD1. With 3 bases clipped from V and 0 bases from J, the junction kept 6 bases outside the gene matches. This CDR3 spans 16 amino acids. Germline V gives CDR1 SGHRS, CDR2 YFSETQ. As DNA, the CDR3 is TGCGCCAGCAGCTCCGGGACAGTCTACTCCTACAATGAGCAGTTCTTC. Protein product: CASSSGTVYSYNEQFF. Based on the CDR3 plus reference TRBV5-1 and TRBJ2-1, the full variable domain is KAGVTQTPRYLIKTRGQQVTLSCSPISGHRSVSWYQQTPGQGLQFLFEYFSETQRNKGNFPGRFSGRQFSNSRSEMNVSTLELGDSALYLCASSSGTVYSYNEQFFGPGTRLTVL.

In nucleotides, the CDR3 is TGCGCCAGCAGCCAAGGGACAGGGAGCTATGGCTACACCTTC. Translation gives CASSQGTGSYGYTF. The chain uses TRBV4-1 and TRBJ1-2, with 8 bases aligning to TRBD1. Trimming took 1 base from V and 4 from J; bases not matched to a gene: 2. The CDR3 is 14 amino acids. The germline CDR1 and CDR2 sequences are MGHRA and YSYEKL.